This T cell receptor (beta chain) is from a study of vaccination and CD4 T cells after COVID-19. The overall study: Spike peptides, overlapping and drawn from SARS-CoV-2, HCoV-NL63, HCoV-OC43 and HCoV-229E, were used to stimulate cells.

The study sequenced cultured CD4+ T cell DNA using the Oncomine TCR Beta short-read assay. One entry per CDR3 protein, called by TCRdb with MiXCR from the PCR reads. The repertoire holds just over 20,000 distinct CDR3 sequences, with 70% as singletons. The CDR3 sequence is 16 residues long. V lost 5 bases, J lost 1 base, and 15 bases lay in between. Treatment: roughly 11-day PBMC culture with coronavirus spike peptide pools or control peptides (ViraFEST assay). PCR tests turned positive between March and December 2020, before US Alpha, Beta and Delta variants. With respect to this clonotype: No antigen is known for it.

The rearrangement uses TRBV12-3 or TRBV12-4 and TRBJ1-5, with D perhaps TRBD1 (6 bases). The sample consisted of CD4+ T cells from blood, cultured in vitro. The receptor's source is a human donor who had recovered from COVID-19. The DNA of the CDR3 is TGTGCCAGCAGTCCGTGGACAGACAGCAGCAATCAGCCCCAGCATTTT. Protein product: CASSPWTDSSNQPQHF.